Each of the 17 T cell receptor beta chains below was sequenced from the same sample in a study of T cells in Graves' hyperthyroidism and ophthalmopathy. Amplified regions were TCR beta CDR3 sequences from RNA transcripts. RT-PCR in the first round (using the HTBI primer set) targeted the TCR CDR3. TCRdb fed the multiplex PCR reads into MiXCR, producing one record per CDR3 protein. The sample records 300,000 to 450,000 distinct CDR3 sequences, roughly 14% being singletons. Specimen: blood. The receptors were gathered from a woman younger than 45 with Graves' ophthalmopathy.

This clonotype has a count of ten or more. The chain links TRBV7-8 to TRBJ1-1; D is ambiguous. Germline CDR1 SGHVS, CDR2 FQNEAQ. Trimming stripped 1 base from V and 6 bases from J, with 6 bases between. The CDR3 is 12 residues long. CDR3 loop: CASSLGRAEAFF. The CDR3 nucleotides read TGTGCCAGCAGCTTAGGGAGGGCTGAAGCTTTCTTT.

This clonotype was recorded at least ten times. This sequence joins TRBV27 and TRBJ1-1, with 7 positions matching TRBD1. CDR3 length: 11 residues. Germline V gives CDR1 MNHEY, CDR2 SMNVEV (reference sequence). J was trimmed by 7 bases and V by 8 bases; bases with no gene match: 4. The CDR3 sequence is CASATGVEAFF. CDR3 sequence (DNA): TGTGCCAGCGCTACAGGGGTTGAAGCTTTCTTT.

The chain joins TRBV6-1 to TRBJ1-6, with D perhaps TRBD1 (5 bases). V dropped 6 bases and J dropped 0 bases, with 12 bases sitting between them. Germline V gene sequence: CDR1 MNHNS, CDR2 SASEGT. The CDR3 contains 16 residues. The CDR3 protein is CASRMGQSSYNSPLHF. DNA of the CDR3: TGTGCCAGCAGGATGGGGCAGAGCTCCTATAATTCACCCCTCCACTTT.

The V gene is TRBV7-3, the J gene TRBJ1-2; 8 nucleotides line up with TRBD1. The CDR3 sequence is 14 residues long. Germline V gene sequence: CDR1 SGHTA, CDR2 FQGTGA. V gave up 5 bases and J gave up 6 bases; unmatched junction bases: 8. The CDR3 DNA is TGTGCCAGCAGCCCTACGGACAGGGACAATGGCTACACCTTC. Protein product: CASSPTDRDNGYTF.

This clonotype has ten or more counts. The rearrangement joins TRBV24-1 to TRBJ2-3; the D is unclear. V lost 0 bases and J lost 1, with 7 bases in between. CDR3 length: 15 amino acids. From germline, CDR1 is KGHDR and CDR2 SFDVKD. The CDR3 DNA reads TGTGCCACCAGTGATTTGGTTACTGGCACAGATACGCAGTATTTT. Amino acids: CATSDLVTGTDTQYF.

This clonotype has ten or more counts. The rearrangement links TRBV7-2 to TRBJ2-7; the match to TRBD2 covers 7 bases. J gave up 6 bases and V 1 base, and 9 bases lay outside the gene matches. The germline gives CDR1 SGHTA, CDR2 FQGNSA. The CDR3 runs to 15 residues. The CDR3 coding sequence is TGTGCCAGCAGCTTAGGCGCCCAGACTAGCACCGAGCAGTACTTC. It is translated as CASSLGAQTSTEQYF.

This clonotype was observed many times. The rearrangement uses TRBV27 and TRBJ2-3, with D uncertain. Germline loops: CDR1 MNHEY, CDR2 SMNVEV (reference sequence). This CDR3 is 13 amino acids long. V lost 2 bases to trimming and J lost 4 bases, with 7 bases between them. For the CDR3, the DNA is TGTGCCAGCAGTTTAATGGCGTCAGATACGCAGTATTTT. This gives the protein CASSLMASDTQYF.

As to this clonotype: This may arise from a read error, as a much more abundant clone is one base away. The rearrangement joins TRBV12-3 or TRBV12-4 to TRBJ1-1; possible D gene TRBD1, 6 bases. CDR3 length: 14 amino acids. CDR3 region: CASRLRGRNAEAFF. CDR3 DNA sequence: TGTGCCAGCAGGCTCAGGGGCAGGAACGCTGAAGCTTTCTTT.

The chain carries TRBV5-6 and TRBJ1-6; 8 bases match TRBD1. Germline CDR1 reads SGHDT; CDR2 reads YYEEEE. The CDR3 sequence is 16 residues long. After removal of 4 bases from V and 7 bases from J, the junction contained 10 bases not matched to a gene. CDR3 DNA sequence: TGTGCCAGCAGCCTAAACGACAGGGGTCTGAATTCACCCCTCCACTTT. Its protein is CASSLNDRGLNSPLHF.

Ten or more counts support this clonotype. V and J are TRBV30 and TRBJ2-7; perhaps TRBD1 as D (6 bases). Germline assignment: CDR1 GTSNPN and CDR2 SVGIG (reference sequence). This CDR3 comprises 15 residues. V was cut by 2 bases and J by 2 bases, with 16 bases left in between. The DNA for the CDR3 is TGTGCCTGGAGTCATGGGGGCTTCCTGGCCTACGAGCAGTACTTC. This sequence encodes CAWSHGGFLAYEQYF.

This clonotype showed up many times. This rearrangement joins TRBV12-3 or TRBV12-4 to TRBJ2-1; 13 positions agree with TRBD2. The J segment lost 2 bases and the V segment lost 5 bases, leaving 15 bases of the junction unmatched. This CDR3 spans 20 amino acids. The CDR3 loop is CASSTRTSGGRIPTYNEQFF. The CDR3, as DNA: TGTGCCAGCAGTACCCGGACTAGCGGGGGACGGATACCGACCTACAATGAGCAGTTCTTC.

The V and J genes are TRBV19 and TRBJ1-1, with a tentative D call TRBD1 (6 bases). The CDR3 runs 16 residues. The V and J ends lost 3 bases and 0 bases respectively, with 14 bases between them. Germline CDR1 LNHDA, CDR2 SQIVND (reference sequence). CDR3 nucleotide sequence: TGTGCCAGTAGTATTAGGGGGGTAGAGTTGAACACTGAAGCTTTCTTT. Its translation is CASSIRGVELNTEAFF.

This clonotype was seen at least ten times. The chain carries TRBV18 and TRBJ2-3, with 8 bases matching TRBD1. V dropped 3 bases and J dropped 1; count of bases not matched to a gene: 6. CDR3 size: 16 residues. Per the germline V gene, CDR1 is KGHSH and CDR2 is LQKENI. As DNA, the CDR3 is TGTGCCAGCTCACCCCAACGGACAGGGCGCACAGATACGCAGTATTTT. Translated, it gives CASSPQRTGRTDTQYF.

V and J are TRBV2 and TRBJ2-5, with 7 positions matching TRBD2. Germline trimming cut 1 base from V and 4 bases from J; bases unmatched to any gene: 6. CDR1 is SNHLY, CDR2 FYNNEI, per germline. The CDR3 consists of 15 residues. CDR3: CASSEGAGFGETQYF. DNA of the CDR3: TGTGCCAGCAGTGAAGGAGCGGGGTTCGGAGAGACCCAGTACTTC.

This clonotype was recorded many times. V usage is TRBV15 and J usage is TRBJ2-1; 7 bases fit TRBD1. Germline assignment: CDR1 LNHNV and CDR2 YYDKDF (reference sequence). After removal of 5 bases from V and 5 bases from J, the junction contained 6 bases not matched to a gene. The CDR3 spans 14 residues. The CDR3 spells CATSGGQINNEQFF. CDR3 bases: TGTGCCACCAGCGGGGGACAGATAAACAATGAGCAGTTCTTC.

CDR3 amino acids: CASSDNRGTGELFF. The CDR3 coding sequence is TGTGCCAGCAGCGACAACAGGGGGACCGGGGAGCTGTTTTTT. This sequence joins TRBV7-8 and TRBJ2-2, with TRBD1 identical over 8 bases. The CDR3 has 14 amino acids. J was trimmed by 5 bases and V by 5 bases; bases with no gene match: 4. Germline V gives CDR1 SGHVS, CDR2 FQNEAQ.

In its sample, this clonotype was seen a few times. The chain recombines TRBV6-5 with TRBJ2-1, with D maybe TRBD2 (5 bases). This CDR3 is built from 13 residues. Germline assignment: CDR1 MNHEY and CDR2 SVGAGI. V was clipped by 0 bases and J by 12 bases, with 12 bases between them. The CDR3 reads CASSYSEGSGQFF. The CDR3 DNA is TGTGCCAGCAGTTACTCTGAGGGTTCGGGGCAGTTCTTC.